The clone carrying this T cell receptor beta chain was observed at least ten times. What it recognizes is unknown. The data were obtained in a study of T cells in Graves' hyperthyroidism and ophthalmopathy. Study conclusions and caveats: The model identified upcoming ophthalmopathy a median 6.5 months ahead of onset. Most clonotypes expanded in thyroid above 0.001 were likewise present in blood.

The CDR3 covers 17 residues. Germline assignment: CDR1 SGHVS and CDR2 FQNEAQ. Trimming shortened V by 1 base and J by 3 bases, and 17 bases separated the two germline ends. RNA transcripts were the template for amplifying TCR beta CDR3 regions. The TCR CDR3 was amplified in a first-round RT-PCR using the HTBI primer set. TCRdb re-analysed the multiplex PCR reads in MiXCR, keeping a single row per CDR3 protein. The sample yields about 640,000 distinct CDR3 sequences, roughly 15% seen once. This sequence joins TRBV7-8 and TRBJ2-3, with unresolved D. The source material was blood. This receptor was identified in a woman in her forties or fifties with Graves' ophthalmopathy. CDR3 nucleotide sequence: TGTGCCAGCAGCTTAGGCTGGCGAGCCTCGGGTACAGATACGCAGTATTTT. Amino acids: CASSLGWRASGTDTQYF.